The subject of this entry is one T cell receptor (beta chain). Libraries were prepared by immunoSEQ multiplex PCR; TCRdb keeps only in-frame clonotypes and omits some of them. The data hold 350,000 to 600,000 clones, with nearly 90% observed a single time. Treatment: roughly 19 received Ad26.COV2.S at low or high dose, single or two shots; about five received placebo; per-sample allocation not given. It was on day 63 after the first vaccine or placebo injection that samples were taken. This sample stems from a study of Ad26.COV2.S vaccination and SARS-CoV-2 variants. This TCR came from a person between 18 and 59 years old who received the Ad26.COV2.S COVID-19 vaccine or a placebo. The sample here was peripheral blood, taken in a trial of Ad26.COV2.S vaccine versus placebo.

The CDR3 loop is CASSGSGAHTDTQYF. The CDR3 nucleotides are TGTGCCAGCAGCGGCTCGGGGGCCCACACAGATACGCAGTATTTT. The V gene is TRBV7-2, the J gene TRBJ2-3, with D perhaps given as TRBD1 or TRBD2 (6 bases each). Trimming removed 5 bases from V and 2 bases from J, with 14 bases in between. Germline V lookup: CDR1 SGHTA, CDR2 FQGNSA. The CDR3 is 15 amino acids.